Each of the 31 T cell receptor beta chains below was sequenced from the same sample in a study of metastatic and nonmetastatic thyroid tumors. All patients reached thyroid surgery having received no treatment beforehand. TCRdb re-called clones from the PCR reads using MiXCR. The data contain just under 20,000 clones, 20% to 25% of them singletons. The specimen sequenced was tumor tissue. The receptor set was obtained from a male donor with papillary thyroid cancer or a benign thyroid nodule (not recorded which). Some clones in this sample may be carry-over from other donors' samples.

Many counts were recorded for this clone. This sequence joins TRBV12-3 or TRBV12-4 and TRBJ1-2, with D possibly being TRBD1 (5 bases). The CDR3 runs to 14 residues. The V end lost 0 bases, the J end lost 3 bases, and 8 bases lay between the germline ends. CDR3 amino acids: CASSLALGHYGYTF. The CDR3, as DNA: TGTGCCAGCAGTTTAGCTTTGGGGCACTATGGCTACACCTTC.

This clone is medium-sized by share. The chain has TRBV28 and TRBJ2-7; D is undetermined. V was pared by 9 bases and J by 5 bases, with 11 bases between. Germline CDR1 reads MDHEN; CDR2 reads SYDVKM. The CDR3 runs to 11 residues. CDR3 sequence (DNA): TGTGCCAGTAAGGCCTGGGACGAGCAGTACTTC. This gives the protein CASKAWDEQYF.

This clone was observed many times. This sequence joins TRBV28 and TRBJ2-1; 7 nucleotides align to TRBD2. Germline assignment: CDR1 MDHEN and CDR2 SYDVKM. V dropped 2 bases and J dropped 7; count of bases not matched to a gene: 11. This CDR3 has 16 residues. The CDR3 loop reads CASSLSLAVRENEQFF. DNA for the CDR3: TGTGCCAGCAGTTTAAGTCTAGCGGTAAGGGAGAATGAGCAGTTCTTC.

Points on this clone: A single base separates this from a much larger clone, so it may be a read error. Other DNA sequences in the same sample also yield this CDR3. This rearrangement joins TRBV5-6 to TRBJ2-3, with D perhaps TRBD2 (7 bases). CDR1 is SGHDT and CDR2 is YYEEEE in the germline V gene. This CDR3 region has 16 residues. This CDR3 reads CASSSKGRGARDTQYF. The CDR3 coding sequence is TGTGCCAGCAGCTCCAAAGGGAGGGGGGCGAGGGATACGCAGTATTTC.

With respect to this clone: Germline and junction disagree at one end, which may indicate a read error. This chain links TRBV2 with TRBJ2-7, with a weak D call TRBD2 (7 bases). Germline V lookup: CDR1 SNHLY, CDR2 FYNNEI. The CDR3 contains 16 residues. DNA for the CDR3: TGTGCCAGCAGTGAAGGAGCGGGACAAAATGGCTACGAGCAGAACTTC. This gives the protein CASSEGAGQNGYEQNF.

Ten or more counts support this clone. This chain connects TRBV19 to TRBJ1-2, with D maybe TRBD1 (5 bases). With 4 bases removed from V and 0 bases from J, the gap between germline ends came to 12 bases. The CDR3 loop spans 15 amino acids. Germline V CDR1 and CDR2: LNHDA, SQIVND (reference sequence). CDR3 in amino acids: CASSNRQNANYGYTF. DNA of the CDR3: TGTGCCAGTAGTAACAGACAGAACGCTAACTATGGCTACACCTTC.

J is TRBJ1-5 and V is TRBV4-1; D gene unclear. Germline assignment: CDR1 MGHRA and CDR2 YSYEKL. CDR3 length equals 14 residues. Trimming shortened V by 6 bases and J by 3 bases, and 12 bases separated the two germline ends. The CDR3 nucleotides are TGCGCCAGCAGGCGTACGTTTTTCAATCAGCCCCAGCATTTT. It encodes CASRRTFFNQPQHF.

This clone was observed many times. The identical CDR3 is also encoded by other nucleotide sequences in the sample. V and J are TRBV20-1 and TRBJ2-3; possibly TRBD1 for D (5 bases). V lost 1 base to trimming and J lost 0 bases, with 11 bases between them. The CDR3 is 15 amino acids. CDR1 is DFQATT and CDR2 is SNEGSKA in the germline V gene (reference sequence). The chain's CDR3 is CSARVGAGSTDTQYF. The CDR3 DNA reads TGCAGTGCTAGAGTTGGAGCAGGGAGCACAGATACGCAGTATTTT.

The genes are TRBV5-8 and TRBJ1-1; D gene ambiguous. Trimming removed 4 bases from V and 0 bases from J, with 7 bases in between. Germline CDR1 is SGHTS and CDR2 is YDEGEE. The CDR3 loop spans 13 amino acids. CDR3 loop: CASSPYMNTEAFF. CDR3 coding DNA: TGTGCCAGCAGCCCGTACATGAACACTGAAGCTTTCTTT. The full variable domain, rest sourced from reference TRBV5-8 and TRBJ1-1, is EAGVTQSPTHLIKTRGQQATLRCSPISGHTSVYWYQQALGLGLQFLLWYDEGEERNRGNFPPRFSGRQFPNYSSELNVNALELEDSALYLCASSPYMNTEAFFGQGTRLTVV.

Relative to its sample, this clone is medium-sized. The junction departs from the called germline gene at one end, perhaps through a read error. The chain joins TRBV20-1 to TRBJ2-3, with 12 bases aligning to TRBD2. Looked up from germline, CDR1 is DFQATT and CDR2 is SNEGSKA (reference sequence). CDR3 length: 12 amino acids. The CDR3 loop is CSARGLAGASNF. The CDR3 coding sequence is TGCAGTGCTAGAGGACTAGCGGGGGCCTCGAATTTT.

The chain uses TRBV6-1 and TRBJ2-7, with D unclear. Trimming left V 8 bases short and J 5 bases short, with 13 bases between. Germline loops: CDR1 MNHNS, CDR2 SASEGT. This CDR3 is built from 12 residues. The CDR3, as DNA: TGTGCCAGCGTCAGAGATGGGAACGAGCAGTACTTC. Protein product: CASVRDGNEQYF.

CDR3 DNA sequence: TGTGCCAGCAGCGCCCTACTAGCGGGATGTTACAATGAGCAGTTCTTC. The encoded protein is CASSALLAGCYNEQFF. The chain recombines TRBV9 with TRBJ2-1, with 10 bases that match TRBD2. Trimming removed 3 bases from V and 4 bases from J; junction bases left unmatched: 7. The CDR3 contains 16 residues. Per the germline V gene, CDR1 is SGDLS and CDR2 is YYNGEE.

This clone occurred many times. This chain links TRBV7-6 with TRBJ1-1, with a tentative D call TRBD1 (5 bases). The germline V and J ends were trimmed by 5 bases and 6 bases, with 13 bases remaining between them. CDR3 length equals 13 residues. Germline CDR1 SGHVS, CDR2 FNYEAQ. CDR3 DNA: TGTGCCAGCAGCCAACAATGGGGGGCTGAAGCTTTCTTT. It specifies CASSQQWGAEAFF.

The chain is built from TRBV30 and TRBJ1-1, with D unclear. With 0 bases removed from V and 2 bases from J, the gap between germline ends came to 4 bases. CDR3 length: 12 amino acids. Germline V gene sequence: CDR1 GTSNPN, CDR2 SVGIG (reference sequence). The CDR3 reads CAWSVTNTEAFF. CDR3 DNA sequence: TGTGCCTGGAGTGTAACCAACACTGAAGCTTTCTTT.

This clone was counted at least ten times. The rearrangement links TRBV28 to TRBJ1-5; D is unresolved. V was trimmed by 6 bases and J by 2 bases, leaving 14 bases between them. The CDR3 has 15 amino acids. The germline gives CDR1 MDHEN, CDR2 SYDVKM. The CDR3 here is CASSSRFMGNQPQHF. CDR3 in DNA: TGTGCCAGCAGCTCGCGGTTCATGGGCAATCAGCCCCAGCATTTT.

The chain has TRBV12-3 or TRBV12-4 and TRBJ2-7; D is perhaps TRBD1 or TRBD2 (5 bases each). The CDR3 runs 13 residues. V was clipped by 1 base and J by 3 bases, with 7 bases between them. Here the CDR3 reads CASSLGDDYEQYF. The DNA of the CDR3 is TGTGCCAGCAGTTTAGGGGACGACTACGAGCAGTACTTC.

The V and J genes are TRBV5-1 and TRBJ1-1; unclear D gene. In germline, CDR1 is SGHRS, CDR2 YFSETQ. The length of the CDR3 is 12 residues. Trimming took 10 bases from V and 1 from J, leaving 11 bases between them. CDR3 sequence: CALYIGNTEAFF. CDR3 in DNA: TGCGCCCTCTACATCGGGAACACTGAAGCTTTCTTT.

This clone was seen a few times. The chain employs TRBV6-5 and TRBJ2-7; perhaps TRBD2 as D (6 bases). Germline CDR1 reads MNHEY; CDR2 reads SVGAGI. CDR3 length: 15 residues. Trimming stripped 1 base from V and 0 bases from J, with 10 bases between. The CDR3 DNA follows: TGTGCCAGCAGTTACTGGCGGGGCCACTCCTACGAGCAGTACTTC. Encoded protein: CASSYWRGHSYEQYF.

This clone was detected many times. The V and J genes are TRBV24-1 and TRBJ1-2; tentative D call: TRBD1 (5 bases). CDR3 length: 13 residues. CDR1 and CDR2 (germline): KGHDR, SFDVKD. Trimming shortened V by 2 bases and J by 6 bases, and 9 bases separated the two germline ends. Here the CDR3 DNA reads TGTGCCACCAGTGATTGGGGGTCCCATGGCTACACCTTC. This encodes CATSDWGSHGYTF.

The chain is built from TRBV6-1 and TRBJ2-7; 9 nucleotides align to TRBD1. The germline V gene has CDR1 MNHNS and CDR2 SASEGT. This CDR3 region has 13 residues. J gave up 3 bases and V 5 bases, and 2 bases lay outside the gene matches. CDR3 loop: CASSSTGGYEQYF. The CDR3 DNA sequence: TGTGCCAGCAGTTCGACAGGGGGCTACGAGCAGTACTTC.

This clone has ten or more counts. The gene calls are TRBV9 and TRBJ2-3, with D tentatively TRBD1 (6 bases). Germline V gene data show CDR1 as SGDLS and CDR2 as YYNGEE. V lost 3 bases, J lost 7 bases, and 18 bases lay in between. This CDR3 has 15 residues. The CDR3 DNA reads as TGTGCCAGCAGCGCCTCCGGGACACTGGGTCATACGCAGTATTTT. Amino acids: CASSASGTLGHTQYF.

The CDR3 nucleotides are TGTGCCAGCTCACCAGGACGGGGCACAGATACGCAGTATTTT. The encoded protein is CASSPGRGTDTQYF. This chain joins TRBV18 and TRBJ2-3; D is uncertain. V was clipped by 2 bases and J by 1 base, with 7 bases between them. The CDR3 sequence is 14 residues long. In germline, CDR1 is KGHSH, CDR2 LQKENI. The full variable domain, its missing parts supplied by reference TRBV18 and TRBJ2-3, is NAGVMQNPRHLVRRRGQEARLRCSPMKGHSHVYWYRQLPEEGLKFMVYLQKENIIDESGMPKERFSAEFPKEGPSILRIQQVVRGDSAAYFCASSPGRGTDTQYFGPGTRLTVL.

This clone was observed once. The rearrangement joins TRBV15 to TRBJ1-1, with 7 bases fitting TRBD1. The CDR3 contains 14 residues. The V gene end was trimmed by 4 bases and the J gene end by 1 base; junction bases not matched to a gene: 3. CDR1 LNHNV and CDR2 YYDKDF come from the germline V gene (reference sequence). The CDR3 protein is CATSIRQGNTEAFF. The DNA for the CDR3 is TGTGCCACCAGCATTAGACAGGGGAACACTGAAGCTTTCTTT.

This clone was observed many times. V usage is TRBV9 and J usage is TRBJ1-3; a possible D gene is TRBD1 (5 bases). V was trimmed by 0 bases and J by 3 bases, leaving 13 bases between them. Germline-derived CDR1 and CDR2 are SGDLS and YYNGEE. The CDR3 length is 16 residues. The CDR3 DNA sequence: TGTGCCAGCAGCGTAGGCCCAGGGCAAGGTGGAAACACCATATATTTT. Amino acid sequence: CASSVGPGQGGNTIYF.

This clone has more than one count but fewer than ten. The V and J genes are TRBV28 and TRBJ1-4; D call uncertain. The germline V gene encodes CDR1 MDHEN and CDR2 SYDVKM. The CDR3 extends over 16 amino acids. The V end lost 3 bases, the J end lost 8 bases, and 19 bases lay between the germline ends. Here the CDR3 DNA reads TGTGCCAGCAGTTTGATACTACAGACCACTCGGGAAAAACTGTTTTTT. The encoded protein is CASSLILQTTREKLFF.

This clone has a handful of counts. The chain links TRBV6-5 to TRBJ1-1; maybe TRBD1 (5 bases). The CDR3 covers 15 residues. Germline CDR1 reads MNHEY; CDR2 reads SVGAGI. The V gene lost 2 bases and the J gene lost 3 bases, with 13 bases spanning the gap. DNA for the CDR3: TGTGCCAGCAGTTACCCAGGGTCAATCCACACTGAAGCTTTCTTT. Amino acids: CASSYPGSIHTEAFF.

The gene calls are TRBV7-2 and TRBJ2-5; D ambiguous. Trimming stripped 5 bases from V and 1 base from J, with 14 bases between. Per germline, CDR1 SGHTA and CDR2 FQGNSA. The CDR3 runs 15 residues. CDR3 bases: TGTGCCAGCAGCAGTTCCAGCAACAGCCAAGAGACCCAGTACTTC. Residues: CASSSSSNSQETQYF.

This clone was detected a few times. The chain joins TRBV28 to TRBJ2-1; 10 bases map to TRBD2. V lost 1 base and J lost 0; bases outside the gene matches: 6. This CDR3 comprises 18 residues. Germline CDR1 reads MDHEN; CDR2 reads SYDVKM. CDR3 region: CASSLSSIAGGSYNEQFF. The CDR3, as DNA: TGTGCCAGCAGTTTATCCTCAATAGCGGGAGGCTCCTACAATGAGCAGTTCTTC.

This clone rates as medium-sized. In the same sample, other DNA sequences code for this CDR3. This rearrangement joins TRBV5-1 to TRBJ1-2; TRBD1 matches at 9 bases. Germline trimming cut 3 bases from V and 6 bases from J; bases unmatched to any gene: 9. Germline V gene sequence: CDR1 SGHRS, CDR2 YFSETQ. This CDR3 region has 15 residues. The CDR3 nucleotides read TGCGCCAGCAGCTCGGGACAGGGTGCATGGGATGGCTACACCTTC. Residues: CASSSGQGAWDGYTF.

There are many counts of this clone. The gene calls are TRBV13 and TRBJ2-3; D uncertain. Germline V gene sequence: CDR1 PRHDT, CDR2 FYEKMQ (reference sequence). This CDR3 contains 14 residues. V was shortened by 4 bases and J by 1 base, with 9 bases between the two germline ends. In nucleotides, the CDR3 is TGTGCCAGCAGCTACGATTGGGGCACAGATACGCAGTATTTT. As protein: CASSYDWGTDTQYF.

This clone was found a few times. The chain couples TRBV24-1 to TRBJ2-1; perhaps D is TRBD1 or TRBD2 (7 bases each). The V end lost 12 bases, the J end lost 1 base, and 15 bases lay between the germline ends. The CDR3 totals 14 residues. CDR1 is KGHDR and CDR2 is SFDVKD in the germline V gene. The CDR3, as DNA: TGTGCCGTTCACAGGGGAGGGTCCTACAATGAGCAGTTCTTC. This sequence encodes CAVHRGGSYNEQFF.